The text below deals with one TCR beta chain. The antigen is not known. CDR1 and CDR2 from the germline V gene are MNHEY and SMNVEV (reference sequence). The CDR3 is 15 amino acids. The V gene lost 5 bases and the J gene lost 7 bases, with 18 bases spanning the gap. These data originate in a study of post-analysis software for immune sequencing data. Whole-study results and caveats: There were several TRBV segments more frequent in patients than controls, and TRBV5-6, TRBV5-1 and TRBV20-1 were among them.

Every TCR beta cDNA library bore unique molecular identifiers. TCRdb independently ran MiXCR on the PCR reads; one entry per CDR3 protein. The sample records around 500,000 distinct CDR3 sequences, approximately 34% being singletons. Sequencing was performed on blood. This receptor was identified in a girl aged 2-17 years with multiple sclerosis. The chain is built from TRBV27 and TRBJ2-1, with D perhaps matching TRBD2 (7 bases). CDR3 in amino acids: CASSPGGAGWNEQFF. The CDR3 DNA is TGTGCCAGCAGTCCGGGGGGCGCCGGGTGGAATGAGCAGTTCTTC.